This entry features one T cell receptor (beta chain) sequence. Its antigen is not identified. This entry comes from a study of shared clonotypes between healthy human individuals. Study-wide findings and caveats: Unshared clonotypes carried lower generation probabilities than those common to all four donors. Rarefaction demonstrated incomplete sorted-subset sequencing despite large depth.

Nashville, Tennessee was home to all donors, each a Caucasian adult. At deep level, the assay was performed. Sequencing used immunoSEQ multiplex PCR; TCRdb keeps in-frame clones, though not all of them. The table shows around 2.1 million clones, with approximately 96% occurring only once. The sample comprised naive CD4+ T cells sorted from blood. Subset indicated: CD45RA+ positively selected. The sequence was obtained from a man aged 18 to 29 in good health.

The CDR3 region has the DNA TGTGCCAGCTCACCACCTCAGGGGCTTCAATACTATGGCTACACCTTC. Translating it yields CASSPPQGLQYYGYTF. The rearrangement joins TRBV18 to TRBJ1-2; possible D gene TRBD1, 6 bases. The CDR3 is made up of 16 amino acids. The V end was cut by 0 bases, the J end by 3 bases, with 14 bases between. CDR1 KGHSH and CDR2 LQKENI come from the germline V gene.